These 19 T cell receptor beta chains originate from one sample sequenced in a study of shared clonotypes between healthy human individuals. Produced via immunoSEQ multiplex PCR; TCRdb's table is partial and in-frame only. The data show roughly 300,000 clones, about 73% seen once. Sequencing was carried out using memory CD4+ T cells sorted from blood. Subset specified: CD45RA-negative fraction. These receptors originate from a man aged 25-45 years in good health.

The rearrangement uses TRBV5-4 and TRBJ1-2; D is ambiguous. The V end was cut by 3 bases, the J end by 8 bases, with 17 bases between. The germline gives CDR1 SGHNT, CDR2 YYREEE (reference sequence). The CDR3 has 14 residues. CDR3 loop: CASSSLDPRGGYTF. CDR3 nucleotides: TGTGCCAGCAGCTCCTTGGACCCTCGAGGGGGCTACACCTTC.

V and J are TRBV5-1 and TRBJ2-7; perhaps TRBD2 as D (6 bases). Trimming pared 0 bases from V and 3 bases from J, leaving 10 bases between. The germline gives CDR1 SGHRS, CDR2 YFSETQ. The CDR3 has 14 residues. The CDR3, as DNA: TGCGCCAGCAGCTTGGGAGCGGGTAACTACGAGCAGTACTTC. Its translation is CASSLGAGNYEQYF.

Details on this clone: A much larger clone differs from this one at a single base, so this may be a read error. The genes are TRBV28 and TRBJ2-6; no clear D. V dropped 6 bases and J dropped 4 bases, with 7 bases sitting between them. Germline V gives CDR1 MDHEN, CDR2 SYDVKM. This CDR3 has 13 amino acids. The chain's CDR3 is CASRGSGANVLTF. The CDR3 DNA is TGTGCCAGCAGGGGCTCCGGGGCCAACGTCCTGACTTTC.

DNA of the CDR3: TGTGCCAGCACACTGGGGGACTCCTACAATGAGCAGTTCTTC. Protein: CASTLGDSYNEQFF. This chain links TRBV25-1 with TRBJ2-1; tentatively, D is TRBD1 or TRBD2 (5 bases each). Trimming cost V 7 bases and J 0 bases, with 10 bases left between them. The CDR3 runs to 14 residues. CDR1 is MGHDK, CDR2 SYGVNS, per germline.

This clone was observed a handful of times. This rearrangement joins TRBV7-8 to TRBJ2-2; possible D gene TRBD2, 7 bases. The CDR3 covers 15 residues. In germline, CDR1 is SGHVS, CDR2 FQNEAQ. V lost 5 bases and J 6 bases, leaving 16 bases between the germline ends. The CDR3 nucleotides read TGTGCCAGCAGCCTTGGGGAGGGGGTCGCCGGGGAGCTGTTTTTT. This gives the protein CASSLGEGVAGELFF.

The V and J genes are TRBV29-1 and TRBJ2-3; 8 bases agree with TRBD1. V lost 7 bases, J lost 4 bases, and 4 bases stayed unmatched. The CDR3 consists of 12 residues. CDR1 and CDR2 from the germline V gene are SQVTM and ANQGSEA. In DNA, the CDR3 is TGCAGCGCCCGACAGGGGTCAGATACGCAGTATTTT. Protein sequence: CSARQGSDTQYF.

J is TRBJ1-5 and V is TRBV5-1, with D hard to call. Trimming took 1 base from V and 5 from J, leaving 10 bases between them. CDR1 is SGHRS and CDR2 is YFSETQ in the germline V gene. CDR3 length: 14 amino acids. The CDR3 region has the DNA TGCGCCAGCAGCTTGCACGGAGGTGATCAGCCCCAGCATTTT. Translating gives CASSLHGGDQPQHF.

The chain is built from TRBV28 and TRBJ2-1; TRBD2 might be the D (5 bases). Trimming cost V 3 bases and J 10 bases, with 10 bases left between them. Germline CDR1 MDHEN, CDR2 SYDVKM. This CDR3 has 12 residues. The DNA of the CDR3 is TGTGCCAGCAGTTTGATGGACTGGGAGCAGTTCTTC. This translates into CASSLMDWEQFF.

V and J are TRBV28 and TRBJ2-7; the match to TRBD2 covers 10 bases. The V and J ends lost 2 bases and 5 bases, in that order; junction bases with no gene match: 3. The length of the CDR3 is 14 residues. Germline lookup yields CDR1 MDHEN and CDR2 SYDVKM. CDR3 in amino acids: CASSLLAGVNEQYF. The CDR3 region has the DNA TGTGCCAGCAGTTTACTAGCGGGAGTGAACGAGCAGTACTTC.

The genes are TRBV4-1 and TRBJ2-7, with D perhaps matching TRBD1 (6 bases). Germline-derived CDR1 and CDR2 are MGHRA and YSYEKL. V was clipped by 4 bases and J by 3 bases, with 16 bases between them. This CDR3 is 15 amino acids long. The CDR3 spells CASSLNRALIYEQYF. CDR3 bases: TGCGCCAGCAGCCTCAACAGGGCCTTGATCTACGAGCAGTACTTC.

The chain is built from TRBV20-1 and TRBJ2-3; no firm D call. The V gene lost 3 bases and the J gene lost 3 bases, with 4 bases spanning the gap. CDR1 is DFQATT, CDR2 SNEGSKA, per germline (reference sequence). The length of the CDR3 is 11 residues. The CDR3: CSASQTDTQYF. Here the CDR3 DNA reads TGCAGTGCTAGCCAGACAGATACGCAGTATTTT.

The chain joins TRBV6-1 to TRBJ2-1; 7 positions agree with TRBD2. The germline V gene has CDR1 MNHNS and CDR2 SASEGT. This CDR3 region has 14 residues. After removal of 8 bases from V and 5 bases from J, the junction contained 9 bases not matched to a gene. CDR3 sequence: CASSAGLLHNEQFF. CDR3 bases: TGTGCCAGCTCTGCGGGACTATTGCACAATGAGCAGTTCTTC.

This rearrangement joins TRBV11-2 to TRBJ1-1; a weak D match, TRBD1 (5 bases). V was cut by 1 base and J by 11 bases, with 14 bases left in between. The CDR3 length is 13 residues. CDR1 is SGHAT and CDR2 is FQNNGV in the germline V gene. The chain's CDR3 is CASSLGNQGSAFF. For the CDR3, the DNA is TGTGCCAGCAGCTTAGGGAACCAGGGTAGCGCTTTCTTT.

This clone appeared a few times. V and J are TRBV7-9 and TRBJ1-1; no clear D. Germline loops: CDR1 SEHNR, CDR2 FQNEAQ (reference sequence). With 4 bases removed from V and 1 base from J, the gap between germline ends came to 7 bases. The CDR3 runs 13 residues. The CDR3 is CASSYAENTEAFF. The CDR3 DNA reads TGTGCCAGCAGCTATGCCGAGAACACTGAAGCTTTCTTT.

The V call is TRBV10-3, the J call TRBJ2-2; TRBD1 matches 9 bases. Germline CDR1 ENHRY, CDR2 SYGVKD. The length of the CDR3 is 15 residues. The trim removed 10 bases at V and 6 bases at J, leaving 12 bases unmatched. This CDR3 is CATLTGGGGPGELFF. In nucleotides, the CDR3 is TGTGCCACCCTTACAGGGGGCGGAGGGCCCGGGGAGCTGTTTTTT.

The chain joins TRBV19 to TRBJ2-7; 9 bases fit TRBD2. The V gene end was trimmed by 1 base and the J gene end by 6 bases; junction bases not matched to a gene: 4. This CDR3 region has 14 residues. Germline V lookup: CDR1 LNHDA, CDR2 SQIVND (reference sequence). Here the CDR3 DNA reads TGTGCCAGTAGTATAGTTCAAGCGGGGGGCGAGCAGTACTTC. This translates into CASSIVQAGGEQYF.

This clone was observed many times. V usage is TRBV23-1 and J usage is TRBJ2-1, with D unresolved. TRBV23-1 falls under the ORF class, with uncertain function. Trimming cost V 7 bases and J 9 bases, with 10 bases left between them. The CDR3 covers 11 residues. The CDR3 reads CASIPLGEQFF. The DNA for the CDR3 is TGCGCCAGCATCCCCCTGGGTGAGCAGTTCTTC.

The rearrangement uses TRBV11-3 and TRBJ2-6; 9 nucleotides align to TRBD1. J gave up 2 bases and V 3 bases, and 11 bases lay outside the gene matches. This CDR3 is 19 amino acids long. The V gene's germline CDR1 is SGHNT and CDR2 YENEEA. In nucleotides, the CDR3 is TGTGCCAGCAGCTTGTTGACCGGGACAGGGAGTACTGGGGCCAACGTCCTGACTTTC. Amino acids: CASSLLTGTGSTGANVLTF.

This clone was seen more than once but under ten times. V and J are TRBV21-1 and TRBJ1-5. TRBV21-1 corresponds to a pseudogene. The CDR3 is 14 amino acids. CDR3 sequence (DNA): TGTGCCAGCAGCACTGACCGTGTGGTCCAGCCCCAGCATTTT. This sequence encodes CASSTDRVVQPQHF.